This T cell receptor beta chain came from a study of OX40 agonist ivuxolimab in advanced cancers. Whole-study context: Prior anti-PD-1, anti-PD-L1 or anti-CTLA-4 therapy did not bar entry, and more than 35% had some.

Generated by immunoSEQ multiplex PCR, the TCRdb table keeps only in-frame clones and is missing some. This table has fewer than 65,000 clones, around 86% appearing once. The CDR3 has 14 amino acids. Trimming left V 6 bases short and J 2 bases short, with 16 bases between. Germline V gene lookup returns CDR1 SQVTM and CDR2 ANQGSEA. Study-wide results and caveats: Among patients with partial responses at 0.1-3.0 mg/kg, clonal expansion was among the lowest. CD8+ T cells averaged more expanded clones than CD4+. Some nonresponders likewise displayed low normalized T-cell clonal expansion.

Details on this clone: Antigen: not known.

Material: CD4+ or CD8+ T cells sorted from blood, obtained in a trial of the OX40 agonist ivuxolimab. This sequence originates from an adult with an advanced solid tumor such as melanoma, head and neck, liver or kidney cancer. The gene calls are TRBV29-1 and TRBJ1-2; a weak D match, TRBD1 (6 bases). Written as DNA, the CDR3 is TGCAGCGTAACGAGGGACACGGGCAACTATGGCTACACCTTC. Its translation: CSVTRDTGNYGYTF.